Listed below are T cell receptor beta chains from one sample, sequenced in a study of T cells in Graves' hyperthyroidism and ophthalmopathy. TCRdb independently ran MiXCR on the multiplex PCR reads; one entry per CDR3 protein. The sample holds around 520,000 distinct CDR3 sequences, around a quarter seen once. Sequencing was done on a sample of blood. Source of these receptors: a woman aged 30 to 39 with Graves' ophthalmopathy. CDR3s include the opening cysteine and the closing phenylalanine or tryptophan. A D gene is named only where the DNA matches it firmly. For some rows the clone size is stated as once, few or many, or as a class when expanded; others skip it.

d_call: -
j_call: TRBJ1-2
clone_size: many
v_call: TRBV6-1
cdr3_aa: CASSESNTGTNYGYTF
cdr3_nt: TGTGCCAGCAGTGAAAGCAATACAGGAACTAACTATGGCTACACCTTC

d_call: -
j_call: TRBJ2-5
clone_size: many
v_call: TRBV27
cdr3_aa: CASSHTPGDQETQYF
cdr3_nt: TGTGCCAGCAGCCACACCCCGGGGGACCAAGAGACCCAGTACTTC

d_call: -
j_call: TRBJ1-5
clone_size: -
v_call: TRBV12-3/TRBV12-4
cdr3_aa: CASAVGRSNQPQHF
cdr3_nt: TGTGCCAGCGCGGTGGGGCGTAGCAATCAGCCCCAGCATTTT

d_call: -
j_call: TRBJ2-7
clone_size: many
v_call: TRBV11-2
cdr3_aa: CASSFLRSEQYF
cdr3_nt: TGTGCCAGCAGCTTCCTGCGGTCCGAGCAGTACTTC

d_call: TRBD1
j_call: TRBJ2-4
clone_size: few
v_call: TRBV5-1
cdr3_aa: CASRMTGGVENIKYF
cdr3_nt: TGCGCCAGCAGAATGACAGGGGGTGTCGAAAACATTAAGTACTTC

d_call: -
j_call: TRBJ2-2
clone_size: many
v_call: TRBV7-9
cdr3_aa: CASSLATENTGELFF
cdr3_nt: TGTGCCAGCAGCTTAGCGACTGAGAACACCGGGGAGCTGTTTTTT

d_call: -
j_call: TRBJ1-2
clone_size: many
v_call: TRBV12-3/TRBV12-4
cdr3_aa: CASTLAPQVGYTF
cdr3_nt: TGTGCCAGCACCCTTGCACCGCAAGTCGGCTACACCTTC

d_call: -
j_call: TRBJ1-2
clone_size: many
v_call: TRBV12-3/TRBV12-4
cdr3_aa: CASSPPLGDGYTF
cdr3_nt: TGTGCCAGCAGTCCCCCACTAGGGGATGGCTACACCTTC

d_call: TRBD1
j_call: TRBJ2-4
clone_size: few
v_call: TRBV6-1
cdr3_aa: CASSRTGVNIQYF
cdr3_nt: TGTGCCAGCAGTCGGACAGGTGTTAACATTCAGTACTTC

d_call: -
j_call: TRBJ1-1
clone_size: many
v_call: TRBV20-1
cdr3_aa: CSARSGAQRANTEAFF
cdr3_nt: TGCAGTGCTAGGTCCGGGGCCCAGAGGGCGAACACTGAAGCTTTCTTT

d_call: TRBD1
j_call: TRBJ2-5
clone_size: -
v_call: TRBV6-2/TRBV6-3
cdr3_aa: CASSPSPWTGAEETQYF
cdr3_nt: TGTGCCAGCAGTCCAAGCCCCTGGACAGGGGCTGAAGAGACCCAGTACTTC

d_call: -
j_call: TRBJ1-1
clone_size: many
v_call: TRBV11-2
cdr3_aa: CASSLGQTEAFF
cdr3_nt: TGTGCCAGCAGCTTAGGGCAAACTGAAGCTTTCTTT

d_call: -
j_call: TRBJ1-5
clone_size: many
v_call: TRBV12-3/TRBV12-4
cdr3_aa: CASSRDGNQPQHF
cdr3_nt: TGTGCCAGCAGTCGGGACGGCAATCAGCCCCAGCATTTT

d_call: -
j_call: TRBJ2-7
clone_size: many
v_call: TRBV20-1
cdr3_aa: CSASVPSYEQYF
cdr3_nt: TGCAGTGCCAGCGTGCCTTCCTACGAGCAGTACTTC

d_call: -
j_call: TRBJ1-5
clone_size: -
v_call: TRBV5-1
cdr3_aa: CASGGPTGNQPQHF
cdr3_nt: TGCGCCAGCGGGGGTCCAACGGGCAATCAGCCCCAGCATTTT

d_call: TRBD1
j_call: TRBJ2-7
clone_size: many
v_call: TRBV5-1
cdr3_aa: CASSDGQGIDEQYF
cdr3_nt: TGCGCCAGCAGCGACGGACAGGGGATCGACGAGCAGTACTTC

d_call: -
j_call: TRBJ2-7
clone_size: few
v_call: TRBV2
cdr3_aa: CASSFGDTSYEQYF
cdr3_nt: TGTGCCAGCAGCTTCGGGGACACAAGCTACGAGCAGTACTTC

d_call: TRBD1
j_call: TRBJ1-1
clone_size: many
v_call: TRBV12-3/TRBV12-4
cdr3_aa: CASSKETGGTNTEAFF
cdr3_nt: TGTGCCAGCAGTAAAGAGACAGGGGGCACGAACACTGAAGCTTTCTTT

d_call: -
j_call: TRBJ1-2
clone_size: many
v_call: TRBV7-2
cdr3_aa: CASSSQGYGYTF
cdr3_nt: TGTGCCAGCAGCTCCCAGGGCTATGGCTACACCTTC

d_call: -
j_call: TRBJ2-2
clone_size: many
v_call: TRBV6-2/TRBV6-3
cdr3_aa: CASSLLNIVREGTGELFF
cdr3_nt: TGTGCCAGCAGTTTACTAAACATCGTCAGGGAAGGCACCGGGGAGCTGTTTTTT

d_call: TRBD1
j_call: TRBJ2-7
clone_size: -
v_call: TRBV18
cdr3_aa: CASSPPSDRAEQYF
cdr3_nt: TGTGCCAGCTCACCACCGAGCGACAGGGCCGAGCAGTACTTC

d_call: -
j_call: TRBJ1-2
clone_size: many
v_call: TRBV6-1
cdr3_aa: CASSAPDGNYGYTF
cdr3_nt: TGTGCCAGCAGTGCTCCTGACGGGAACTATGGCTACACCTTC

d_call: -
j_call: TRBJ2-2
clone_size: few
v_call: TRBV12-3/TRBV12-4
cdr3_aa: CASTPDGGYTGELFF
cdr3_nt: TGTGCCAGCACCCCTGACGGGGGTTACACCGGGGAGCTGTTTTTT

d_call: -
j_call: TRBJ1-5
clone_size: few
v_call: TRBV19
cdr3_aa: CAYPRTDNQPQHF
cdr3_nt: TGTGCCTATCCCCGGACCGACAATCAGCCCCAGCATTTT

d_call: TRBD1
j_call: TRBJ1-5
clone_size: -
v_call: TRBV19
cdr3_aa: CASSMGPGQGANQPQHF
cdr3_nt: TGTGCCAGTAGTATGGGGCCCGGACAGGGAGCCAATCAGCCCCAGCATTTT

d_call: -
j_call: TRBJ2-7
clone_size: -
v_call: TRBV6-1
cdr3_aa: CASRNRGGYEQYF
cdr3_nt: TGTGCCAGCAGAAACAGGGGAGGGTACGAGCAGTACTTC

d_call: -
j_call: TRBJ1-1
clone_size: many
v_call: TRBV11-2
cdr3_aa: CASSPDYGVSNTEAFF
cdr3_nt: TGTGCCAGCAGCCCCGATTACGGGGTATCGAACACTGAAGCTTTCTTT

d_call: -
j_call: TRBJ1-1
clone_size: once
v_call: TRBV11-1
cdr3_aa: CASSLYGHKNTEAFF
cdr3_nt: TGTGCCAGCAGCTTATACGGACACAAGAACACTGAAGCTTTCTTT

d_call: -
j_call: TRBJ1-1
clone_size: many
v_call: TRBV24-1
cdr3_aa: CATSGTDRRAFF
cdr3_nt: TGTGCCACCAGTGGAACGGACAGAAGGGCTTTCTTT

d_call: -
j_call: TRBJ1-1
clone_size: many
v_call: TRBV12-3/TRBV12-4
cdr3_aa: CASSFPPENTEAFF
cdr3_nt: TGTGCCAGCAGTTTCCCCCCAGAGAACACTGAAGCTTTCTTT

d_call: -
j_call: TRBJ1-1
clone_size: -
v_call: TRBV2
cdr3_aa: CASSEWGARTEAFF
cdr3_nt: TGTGCCAGCAGTGAATGGGGGGCTCGGACTGAAGCTTTCTTT

d_call: -
j_call: TRBJ2-5
clone_size: few
v_call: TRBV2
cdr3_aa: CASSGGTTGEETQYF
cdr3_nt: TGTGCCAGCAGTGGTGGGACTACAGGGGAAGAGACCCAGTACTTC

d_call: -
j_call: TRBJ2-7
clone_size: many
v_call: TRBV6-5
cdr3_aa: CASSYSFYDSYEQYF
cdr3_nt: TGTGCCAGCAGTTACTCGTTTTACGACTCCTACGAGCAGTACTTC

d_call: -
j_call: TRBJ1-1
clone_size: many
v_call: TRBV11-2
cdr3_aa: CASSSIRSGVDTEAFF
cdr3_nt: TGTGCCAGCAGCTCAATACGATCAGGGGTCGACACTGAAGCTTTCTTT

d_call: TRBD1
j_call: TRBJ2-2
clone_size: many
v_call: TRBV12-3/TRBV12-4
cdr3_aa: CASRSTGTGFTGELFF
cdr3_nt: TGTGCCAGCAGGTCAACCGGGACAGGGTTCACCGGGGAGCTGTTTTTT